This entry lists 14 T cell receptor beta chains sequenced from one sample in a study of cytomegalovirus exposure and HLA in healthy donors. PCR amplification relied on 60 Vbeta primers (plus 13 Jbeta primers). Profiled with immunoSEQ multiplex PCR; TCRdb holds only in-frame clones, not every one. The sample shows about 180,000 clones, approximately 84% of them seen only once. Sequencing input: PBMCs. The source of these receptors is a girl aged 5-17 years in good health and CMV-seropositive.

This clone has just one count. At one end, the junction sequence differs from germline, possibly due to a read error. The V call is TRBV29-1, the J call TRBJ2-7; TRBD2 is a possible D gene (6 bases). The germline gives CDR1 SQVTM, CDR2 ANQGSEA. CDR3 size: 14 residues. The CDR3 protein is CSVEAGLSSYEQYF. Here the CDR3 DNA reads TGCAGCGTCGAAGCGGGTTTGTCCTCCTACGAGCAGTACTTC.

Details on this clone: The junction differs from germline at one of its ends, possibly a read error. The CDR3 protein is CAWSEVGGRGLF. CDR3 nucleotides: TGTGCCTGGAGTGAGGTTGGAGGCAGGGGGCTTTTC. The chain has TRBV30 and TRBJ2-7, with 8 bases identical to TRBD1. Looked up from germline, CDR1 is GTSNPN and CDR2 is SVGIG (reference sequence). The CDR3 runs 12 residues.

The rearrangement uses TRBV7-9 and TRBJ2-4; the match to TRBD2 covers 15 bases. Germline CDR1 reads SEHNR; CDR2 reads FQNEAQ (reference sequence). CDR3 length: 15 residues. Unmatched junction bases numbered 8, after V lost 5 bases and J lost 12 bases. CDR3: CASSPGLAGGLTQYF. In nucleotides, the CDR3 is TGTGCCAGCAGCCCAGGACTAGCGGGAGGGCTGACTCAGTACTTC.

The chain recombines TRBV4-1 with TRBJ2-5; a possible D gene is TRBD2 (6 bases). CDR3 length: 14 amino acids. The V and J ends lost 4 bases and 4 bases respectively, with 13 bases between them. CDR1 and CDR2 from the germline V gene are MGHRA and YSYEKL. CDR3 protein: CASSRLRGLETQYF. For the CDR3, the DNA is TGCGCCAGCAGCCGCCTACGGGGGTTAGAGACCCAGTACTTC.

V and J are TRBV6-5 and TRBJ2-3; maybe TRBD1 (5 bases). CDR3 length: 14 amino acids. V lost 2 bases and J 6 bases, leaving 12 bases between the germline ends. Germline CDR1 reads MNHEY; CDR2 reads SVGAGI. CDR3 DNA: TGTGCCAGCAGTTACAATTCAGGGTTGGATACGCAGTATTTT. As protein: CASSYNSGLDTQYF.

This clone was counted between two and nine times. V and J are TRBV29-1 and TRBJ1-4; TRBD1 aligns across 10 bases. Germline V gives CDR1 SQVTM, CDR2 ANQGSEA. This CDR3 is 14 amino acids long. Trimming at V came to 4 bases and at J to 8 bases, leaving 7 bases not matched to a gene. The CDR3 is CSVALSDRGEKLFF. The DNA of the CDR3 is TGCAGCGTTGCCCTCTCGGACAGGGGGGAAAAACTGTTTTTT.

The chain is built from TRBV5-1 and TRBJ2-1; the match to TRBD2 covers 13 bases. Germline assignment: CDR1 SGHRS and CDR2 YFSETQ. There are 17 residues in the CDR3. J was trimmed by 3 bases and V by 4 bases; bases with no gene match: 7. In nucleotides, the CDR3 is TGCGCCAGCAGCCCAAGACTAGCGGGAGGTCTCTACAATGAGCAGTTCTTC. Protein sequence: CASSPRLAGGLYNEQFF.

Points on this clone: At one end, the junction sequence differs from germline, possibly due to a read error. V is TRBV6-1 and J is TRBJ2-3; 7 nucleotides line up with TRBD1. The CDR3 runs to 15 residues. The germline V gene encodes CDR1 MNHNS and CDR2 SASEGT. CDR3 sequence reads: CASSGGTASIDTQYF. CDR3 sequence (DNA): TGTGCCAGCAGTGGAGGGACAGCGAGCATAGATACGCAGTATTTT.

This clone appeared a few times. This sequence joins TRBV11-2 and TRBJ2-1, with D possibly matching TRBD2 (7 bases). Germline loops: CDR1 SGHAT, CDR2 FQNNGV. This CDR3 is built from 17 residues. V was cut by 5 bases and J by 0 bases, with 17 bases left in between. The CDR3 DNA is TGTGCCAGCAGCCCAAGGGGGGGGTTGAGCTCCTACAATGAGCAGTTCTTC. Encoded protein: CASSPRGGLSSYNEQFF.

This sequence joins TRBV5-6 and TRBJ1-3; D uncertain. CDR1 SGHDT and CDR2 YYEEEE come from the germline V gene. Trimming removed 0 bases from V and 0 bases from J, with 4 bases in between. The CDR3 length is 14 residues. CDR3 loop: CASSLVASGNTIYF. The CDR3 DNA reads TGTGCCAGCAGCTTGGTGGCCTCTGGAAACACCATATATTTT.

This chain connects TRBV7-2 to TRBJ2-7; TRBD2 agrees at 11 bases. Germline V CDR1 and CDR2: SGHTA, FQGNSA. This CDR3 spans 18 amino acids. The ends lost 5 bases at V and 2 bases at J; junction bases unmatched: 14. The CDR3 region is CASSVYGPGLAETYEQYF. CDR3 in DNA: TGTGCCAGCAGCGTTTATGGACCGGGACTAGCGGAAACCTACGAGCAGTACTTC.

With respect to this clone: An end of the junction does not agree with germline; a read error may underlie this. The DNA of the CDR3 is TGTTCCAGCAGCTCCGGGACAGGGAGGCAGTACTTC. Amino acid sequence: CSSSSGTGRQYF. The V and J genes are TRBV7-9 and TRBJ2-7; 9 positions agree with TRBD1. CDR1 and CDR2 (germline): SEHNR, FQNEAQ (reference sequence). CDR3 length: 12 residues.

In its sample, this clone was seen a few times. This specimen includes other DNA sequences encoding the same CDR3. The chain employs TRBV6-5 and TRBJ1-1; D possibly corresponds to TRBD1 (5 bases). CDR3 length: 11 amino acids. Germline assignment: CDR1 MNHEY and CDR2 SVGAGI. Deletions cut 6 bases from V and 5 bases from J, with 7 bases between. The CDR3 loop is CASSQGTEAFF. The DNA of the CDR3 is TGTGCCAGCAGCCAGGGAACTGAAGCTTTCTTT.

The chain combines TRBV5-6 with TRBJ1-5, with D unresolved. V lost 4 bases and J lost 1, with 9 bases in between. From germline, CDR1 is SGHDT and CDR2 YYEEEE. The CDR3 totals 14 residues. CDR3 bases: TGTGCCAGCAGCCGAGACAAGAGCAATCAGCCCCAGCATTTT. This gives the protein CASSRDKSNQPQHF. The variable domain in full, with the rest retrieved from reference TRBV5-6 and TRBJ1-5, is DAGVTQSPTHLIKTRGQQVTLRCSPKSGHDTVSWYQQALGQGPQFIFQYYEEEERQRGNFPDRFSGHQFPNYSSELNVNALLLGDSALYLCASSRDKSNQPQHFGDGTRLSIL.